This T cell receptor beta chain emerged from a study of blood T cell repertoires in COVID-19 (dated by TCRdb to the early 2020s). The study in broad terms: Collaborator samples came from the United States, Italy and Spain and covered acute and convalescent phases of COVID-19. The dataset comprised deeply sampled blood TCRbeta repertoires from subjects exposed to, actively infected with, or recovered from COVID-19. A de-identified subject ID, COVID-19 status, age in years and sex were almost always included in the sample metadata. The samples were drawn from two sources: the first 160 participants of the ongoing ImmuneRACE study, and approximately 1,300 subjects contributed by 6 global collaborators. Where HLA class I and class II types were available, the types were taken from metadata supplied by the sample provider, not from assay-based typing. The repertoires were made available in a free public database intended to serve as a resource for research on the immune response to SARS-CoV-2. The material from the prospective study consisted of cDNA or gDNA derived from T cells, B-cell-depleted T cells, or PBMCs. The investigation overall reported the following: Clinical and demographic metadata were provided uncurated, with the amount varying by source and participant.

One collaborating source in Seattle enrolled patients during active infection and followed them longitudinally through the course of disease. Collaborating institutions collected whole blood in K2EDTA tubes following their own protocols. For TCRbeta analysis, collaborators shipped samples in one of three forms: frozen whole blood, isolated PBMCs, or DNA extracted from either of those sample types. From cysteine to phenylalanine, the CDR3 is 15 amino acids long. Only the CDR3 part of the read is kept: 45 bases, read in frame from the first base. Unmatched junction bases come to 6, with V trimmed by 1 base and J by 6 bases. The germline V gene sets CDR1 to LGHNA and CDR2 to YSLEER. This clone has just one count. No cognate antigen has been identified for it. No base quality information exists; no much larger clone differs at one position. The immunoSEQ Assay, a bias-controlled multiplex PCR, was used to amplify TCRbeta CDR3 regions from genomic DNA. As for the original processing: Nucleated cell counts per sample were estimated from amplification of reference gene primers within the assay. Sequence reads were collapsed and filtered to measure the absolute abundance of every unique TCRbeta CDR3 rearrangement. For each sample, productive Simpson clonality was calculated as the square root of Simpson's diversity index across productive rearrangements. TCRdb carries this immuneACCESS record with in-frame sequences only. Its versions omit some clonotypes, under half of them owing to an unresolved V gene in the studies checked, with the rest unexplained. Clone size and the V and J calls come from that table; the DNA yielded D and trimming. The sample includes roughly 120,000 clones, with more than 70% observed a single time. The top ten hold under 3.5% of the sample.

This clonotype was obtained from a woman older than 75 with COVID-19, enrolled during active disease. Specimen: peripheral blood. The rearranged segments are TRBV4-3 and TRBJ2-7, and TRBD2 matches 10 of the central bases. DNA sequence: TGCGCCAGCAGCCAAGCTAGCGGGGGCCTTGGCGAGCAGTACTTC. Its protein product is CASSQASGGLGEQYF.